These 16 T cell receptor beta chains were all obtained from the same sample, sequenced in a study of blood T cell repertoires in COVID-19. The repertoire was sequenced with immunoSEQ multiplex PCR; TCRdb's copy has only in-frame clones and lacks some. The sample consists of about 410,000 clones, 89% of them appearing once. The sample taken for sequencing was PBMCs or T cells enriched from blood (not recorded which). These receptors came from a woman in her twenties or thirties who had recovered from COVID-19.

The CDR3 sequence: CASSHRGSPYGYTF. CDR3 bases: TGTGCCAGTAGTCACAGGGGGAGCCCCTATGGCTACACCTTC. The chain joins TRBV19 to TRBJ1-2, with TRBD1 matching over 8 bases. The V gene end was trimmed by 5 bases and the J gene end by 4 bases; junction bases not matched to a gene: 6. The CDR3 extends over 14 amino acids. Per the germline V gene, CDR1 is LNHDA and CDR2 is SQIVND (reference sequence).

The CDR3 loop is CASSPERVAEAFF. For the CDR3, the DNA is TGTGCCAGCAGTCCAGAGCGGGTAGCTGAAGCTTTCTTT. The chain has TRBV6-5 and TRBJ1-1; D ambiguous. The CDR3 has 13 amino acids. V was trimmed by 5 bases and J by 6 bases, leaving 13 bases between them. The germline CDR1 and CDR2 sequences are MNHEY and SVGAGI.

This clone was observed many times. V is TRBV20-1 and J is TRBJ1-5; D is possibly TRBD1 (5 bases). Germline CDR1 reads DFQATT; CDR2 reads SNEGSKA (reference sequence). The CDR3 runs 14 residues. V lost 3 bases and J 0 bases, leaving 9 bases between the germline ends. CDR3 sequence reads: CSASRGVSNQPQHF. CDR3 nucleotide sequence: TGCAGTGCTAGTAGGGGCGTTAGCAATCAGCCCCAGCATTTT.

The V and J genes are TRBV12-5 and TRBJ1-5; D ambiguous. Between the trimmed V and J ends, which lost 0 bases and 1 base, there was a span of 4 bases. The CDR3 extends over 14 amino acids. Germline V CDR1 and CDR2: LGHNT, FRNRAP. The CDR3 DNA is TGTGCTAGTGGTTTGGTACTAAGCAATCAGCCCCAGCATTTT. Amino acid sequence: CASGLVLSNQPQHF.

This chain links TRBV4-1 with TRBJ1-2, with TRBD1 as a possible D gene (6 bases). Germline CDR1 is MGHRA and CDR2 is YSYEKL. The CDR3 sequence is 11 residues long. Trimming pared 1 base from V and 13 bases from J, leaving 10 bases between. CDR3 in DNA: TGCGCCAGCAGCCAAGGTCAGGGGAGCACCTTC. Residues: CASSQGQGSTF.

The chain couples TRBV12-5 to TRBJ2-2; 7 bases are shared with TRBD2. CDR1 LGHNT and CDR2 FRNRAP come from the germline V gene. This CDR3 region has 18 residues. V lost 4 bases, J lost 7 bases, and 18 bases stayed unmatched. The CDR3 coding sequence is TGTGCTAGTGGTTCGGGTGGAATTACAAGACTAGCCCGCGGGGAGCTGTTTTTT. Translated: CASGSGGITRLARGELFF. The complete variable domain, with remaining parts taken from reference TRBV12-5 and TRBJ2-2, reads DARVTQTPRHKVTEMGQEVTMRCQPILGHNTVFWYRQTMMQGLELLAYFRNRAPLDDSGMPKDRFSAEMPDATLATLKIQPSEPRDSAVYFCASGSGGITRLARGELFFGEGSRLTVL.

CDR3 residues: CASRAGTGDEKLFF. The CDR3 coding sequence is TGTGCCAGCAGAGCCGGGACAGGGGATGAAAAACTGTTTTTT. This chain links TRBV5-4 with TRBJ1-4, with 10 bases identical to TRBD1. The junction had 4 bases not matched to a gene; V was cut back by 5 bases and J by 6 bases. Germline CDR1 and CDR2: SGHNT and YYREEE (reference sequence). CDR3 size: 14 residues.

CDR3 sequence: CASSVSGTSSYNEQFF. The CDR3 DNA reads TGCGCCAGCAGCGTATCCGGGACTAGCTCCTACAATGAGCAGTTCTTC. The chain carries TRBV5-1 and TRBJ2-1; TRBD2 aligns across 8 bases. Germline-derived CDR1 and CDR2 are SGHRS and YFSETQ. The CDR3 is 16 amino acids. The junction had 6 bases not matched to a gene; V was cut back by 4 bases and J by 0 bases.

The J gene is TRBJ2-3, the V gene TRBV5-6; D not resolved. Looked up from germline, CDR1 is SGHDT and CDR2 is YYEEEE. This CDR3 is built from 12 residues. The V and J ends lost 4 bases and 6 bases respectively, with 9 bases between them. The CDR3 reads CASSRRRDTQYF. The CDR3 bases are TGTGCCAGCAGCCGTAGGCGGGATACGCAGTATTTT.

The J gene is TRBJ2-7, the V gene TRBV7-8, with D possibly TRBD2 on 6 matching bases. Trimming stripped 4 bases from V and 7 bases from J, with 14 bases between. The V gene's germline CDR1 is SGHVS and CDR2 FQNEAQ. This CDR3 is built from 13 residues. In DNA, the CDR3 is TGTGCCAGCAGCTACGGGACTGACTTGGAGCAGTACTTC. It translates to CASSYGTDLEQYF.

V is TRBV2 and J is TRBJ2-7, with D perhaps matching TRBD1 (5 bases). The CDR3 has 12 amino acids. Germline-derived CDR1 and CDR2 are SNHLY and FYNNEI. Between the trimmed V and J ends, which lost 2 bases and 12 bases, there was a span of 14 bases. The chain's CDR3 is CASSERAGLLYF. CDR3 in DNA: TGTGCCAGCAGTGAACGGGCAGGGCTTTTGTACTTC.

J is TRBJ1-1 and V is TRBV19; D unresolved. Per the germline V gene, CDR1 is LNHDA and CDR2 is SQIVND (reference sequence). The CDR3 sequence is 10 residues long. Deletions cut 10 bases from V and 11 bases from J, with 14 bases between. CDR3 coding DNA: TGTGCCACCTCACTGTCAGCGGCTTTCTTT. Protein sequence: CATSLSAAFF.

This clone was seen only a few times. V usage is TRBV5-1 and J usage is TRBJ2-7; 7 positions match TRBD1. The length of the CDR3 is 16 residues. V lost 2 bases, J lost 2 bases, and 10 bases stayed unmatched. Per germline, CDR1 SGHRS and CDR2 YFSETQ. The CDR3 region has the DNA TGCGCCAGCAGCTTCGCATCCGGGACAGAGCCCTACGAGCAGTACTTC. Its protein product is CASSFASGTEPYEQYF.

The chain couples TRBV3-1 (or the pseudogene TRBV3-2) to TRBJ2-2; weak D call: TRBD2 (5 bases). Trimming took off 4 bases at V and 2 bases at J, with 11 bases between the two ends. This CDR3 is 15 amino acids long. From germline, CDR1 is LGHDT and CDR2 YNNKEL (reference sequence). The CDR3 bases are TGTGCCAGCAGCCTCGCGGGCGGAAACACCGGGGAGCTGTTTTTT. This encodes CASSLAGGNTGELFF.

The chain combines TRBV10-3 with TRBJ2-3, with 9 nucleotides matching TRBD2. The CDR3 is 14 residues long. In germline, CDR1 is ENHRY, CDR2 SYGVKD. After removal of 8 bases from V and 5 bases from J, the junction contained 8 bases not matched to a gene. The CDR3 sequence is CAIALGGREDTQYF. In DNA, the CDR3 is TGTGCCATCGCGCTCGGCGGGAGGGAAGATACGCAGTATTTT.

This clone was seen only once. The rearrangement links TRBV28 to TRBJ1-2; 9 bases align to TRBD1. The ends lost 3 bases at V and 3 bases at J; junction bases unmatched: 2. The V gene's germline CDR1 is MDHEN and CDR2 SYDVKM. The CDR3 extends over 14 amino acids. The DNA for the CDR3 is TGTGCCAGCAGTTTGGGGGACAGGGACTATGGCTACACCTTC. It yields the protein CASSLGDRDYGYTF.